A single T cell receptor beta chain is shown here with its context. The treatment is: over 15 received Ad26.COV2.S at low or high dose, single or two shots; about 5 received placebo; per-sample allocation not given. Collection of the samples took place on day 63 after the first injection of vaccine or placebo. CDR3 length: 13 residues. V was clipped by 0 bases and J by 3 bases, with 6 bases between them. Per the germline V gene, CDR1 is MNHEY and CDR2 is SVGAGI. The data are from a study of Ad26.COV2.S vaccination and SARS-CoV-2 variants. The table came from immunoSEQ multiplex PCR; TCRdb's copy has only in-frame clones and leaves some out. Of 300,000 to 500,000 clones in the sample, 88% were seen once.

This rearrangement joins TRBV6-5 to TRBJ2-7, with D unclear. Source: peripheral blood, taken in a trial of Ad26.COV2.S vaccine versus placebo. The sequence was obtained from a person aged 18-60 years who received the Ad26.COV2.S COVID-19 vaccine or a placebo. The CDR3 sequence is CASSYSGYYEQYF. The CDR3 DNA is TGTGCCAGCAGTTACTCTGGCTACTACGAGCAGTACTTC.